This T cell receptor beta chain came from a study of naive and memory T cell subsets (dated by TCRdb to the late 2010s). With regard to the full study: The study applied an open-source, UMI-based TCR alpha and beta sequencing pipeline to sorted naive and memory peripheral blood T cell subsets. The functional CMV T cell responses agreed completely with IgG serology results. RNA was DNase-treated and reverse transcribed with TCR constant-region primers, mostly using SuperScript III.

With respect to this clonotype: The target of this receptor is not known. No base qualities exist here, and no much larger clone lies one base off it.

CDR1 and CDR2, per the germline V gene, are MDHEN and SYDVKM. From its cysteine to its phenylalanine, the CDR3 spans 14 amino acids. Just the 42-base CDR3 DNA is kept, in frame starting at base 1. At the junction V is shortened by 5 bases and J by 4 bases, with 11 bases in between. The full study reports these points: Single alpha or beta chain sequences, rather than paired alpha/beta receptors, were used to define clonotypes. RNA-based TCR counts may be affected by expression changes linked to T cell activation and differentiation. Gini index rose and Shannon and inverse Simpson diversity fell from naive through CM, EM and EMRA in both CD4 and CD8 cells. The repertoire findings for the naive and memory subsets could not be validated against a ground truth because none was available. TCR abundance followed a power law with an exponent that was different for naive and memory subsets but consistent across the three individuals. After error correction, over 90% of naive TCR sequences appeared only once, giving much steeper abundance distributions than memory subsets.

Libraries were built with UMI-ligation and nested PCR. To cover both TRBC1 and TRBC2, the beta constant-region primer consisted of an equimolar mix of two oligonucleotides. The ligated cDNA went through four rounds of PCR with nested alpha and beta constant-region primers together with the SP2 primer. A single-stranded oligonucleotide containing the SP2 primer and a 12-nucleotide UMI was joined to the 3' end of the cDNA by T4 RNA ligase 1. The ligation reaction was incubated at 16°C for about 18-25 hours. PCR2 was typically run as a SYBR Green qPCR and stopped at a predetermined threshold to prevent over-amplification. Every purification after the first one was done using Agencourt AMPure XP magnetic beads. Library amounts were measured by Qubit and library quality was assessed on a TapeStation, where the main peak was expected at around 650 bp. Pooled libraries were sequenced on an Illumina MiSeq using v2 2x251 paired-end kits, and typically 1-2 million reads were obtained per sample. Each sample library was pooled at around 4 nM, and roughly 5-7.5% PhiX was included to improve cluster recognition. For the original study's pipeline: FASTQ reads processed by Demultiplexor were assigned V and J genes by Decombinator through tag matching that tolerated a single base-pair mismatch. Collapsinator relied on UMIs to fix sequencing errors as well as frequency errors caused by PCR heterogeneity. TCRs were translated and CDR3s were extracted from the conserved cysteine to the FGXG phenylalanine by CDR3Translator, with non-productive sequences being flagged. Gini, Shannon entropy and inverse Simpson indices were calculated on repertoires that had been subsampled to equal numbers of UMI-defined TCRs. Clonotype abundance distributions were fitted to a power law by maximum likelihood within the linear range. Similar UMI counts, unique TCR numbers and clonal distributions were obtained with the pipeline and with MIGEC on one naive CD8 sample. The repertoires were searched for about 7,300 CMV-associated CDR3 sequences that had been compiled from VDJdb and a published dataset. Through fastp at Q25 and MiXCR, TCRdb rebuilt clones from the public reads, retaining in-frame beta chains. Here each entry gathers all rows of one CDR3 protein and keeps the most common genes and DNA. The V and J calls and clone size come from TCRdb's table, not from the authors' own analysis. The sample table contains over 100,000 distinct CDR3 sequences; only one count was recorded for just over 35% of them. Roughly 0.86% of the sample lies in the top ten.

Separate amplification of TCR alpha and beta chain libraries was performed from the second PCR step onward. CMV status of each donor was established by measuring IFNgamma production from CD4+ T cells after fresh PBMCs were stimulated overnight with CMV viral lysate. Miltenyi beads were used first to positively select CD4 T cells, and CD8 T cells were then positively selected from the CD4-negative fraction. After staining for CD3, CD4, CD8, CD45RA, CD27 and a live/dead dye, cells were sorted on a BD Aria II into four subsets based on CD45RA and CD27. A few healthy volunteers provided blood, and each donor's sample was split into CD4 and CD8 T cells and then further divided into four differentiation subsets. Approximately 120 ml of peripheral blood was drawn per donor, and PBMC were isolated by Ficoll-Paque PLUS density-gradient centrifugation. Sorted cells were lysed in RLT buffer, after which RNA was extracted using a Qiagen RNeasy kit and stored at -80 degrees C.

Recombination joined TRBV28 with TRBJ1-4, with the D gene uncertain. The receptor comes from a human donor in good health. Material: central memory CD4+ T cells from blood. The meaning of the sample's cell subset or site label: central memory, CD45RA- CD27+. In nucleotide form, the sequence is TGTGCCAGCAGTAGGGCCAGCAATAATGAAAAACTGTTTTTT. Its coded protein is CASSRASNNEKLFF.